These T cell receptor beta chains were read from a single sample in a study of Graves' ophthalmopathy and Graves' hyperthyroidism. TCRdb re-called the multiplex PCR reads through MiXCR, storing one row per CDR3 protein. The data contain hundreds of thousands of distinct CDR3 sequences, about 40% of them singletons. Specimen: peripheral blood. The receptors were sampled from an adult man with Graves' ophthalmopathy. CDR3s include the opening cysteine and the closing phenylalanine or tryptophan. Each record gives: V gene, D gene, clone size, J gene, CDR3 protein, CDR3 DNA. The D gene is left open where the match is weak. Some rows mark clone size as missing; the rest say once, few, many or name a class of expanded clone.

TRBV5-1	-	-	TRBJ2-3	CASSSGRSITDTQYF	TGCGCCAGCAGCTCAGGACGATCAATCACAGATACGCAGTATTTT
TRBV5-4	TRBD1	-	TRBJ1-1	CASRGSGTGNTEAFF	TGTGCCAGCAGGGGTTCCGGGACAGGGAACACTGAAGCTTTCTTT
TRBV25-1	-	-	TRBJ2-5	CASSVQVAGQETQYF	TGTGCCAGCAGTGTCCAGGTTGCGGGACAAGAGACCCAGTACTTC
TRBV19	-	many	TRBJ1-5	CASSTQVTYQPQHF	TGTGCCAGTAGTACACAGGTAACCTATCAGCCCCAGCATTTT
TRBV20-1	-	many	TRBJ2-5	CSAEIETQYF	TGCAGTGCAGAGATTGAGACCCAGTACTTC
TRBV11-2	TRBD1	many	TRBJ2-7	CASTAGTDPSYEQYF	TGTGCCAGCACCGCCGGGACAGACCCTTCCTACGAGCAGTACTTC
TRBV2	TRBD1	many	TRBJ2-5	CASISSNRGRLETQYF	TGTGCCAGCATCTCATCGAACAGGGGGCGTTTGGAGACCCAGTACTTC
TRBV4-2	-	-	TRBJ2-3	CASSQGLPITDTQYF	TGTGCCAGCAGCCAAGGACTACCTATCACAGATACGCAGTATTTT
TRBV7-9	-	once	TRBJ2-7	CASSPRGDGEQYF	TGTGCCAGCAGCCCTAGAGGGGACGGCGAGCAGTACTTC
TRBV11-2	TRBD1	-	TRBJ1-2	CASSQRGTGSYGYTF	TGTGCCAGCAGCCAAAGGGGGACAGGGAGCTATGGCTACACCTTC
TRBV16	-	-	TRBJ1-1	CASSQSLRQTNTEAFF	TGTGCCAGCAGCCAAAGTCTGAGACAGACTAACACTGAAGCTTTCTTT
TRBV5-5	TRBD1	few	TRBJ2-5	CASMPGQGLETQYF	TGTGCCAGCATGCCGGGACAGGGGTTAGAGACCCAGTACTTC
TRBV2	TRBD1	-	TRBJ2-6	CASIEQGTGANVLTF	TGTGCCAGCATCGAACAGGGGACCGGGGCCAACGTCCTGACTTTC
TRBV12-3/TRBV12-4	-	many	TRBJ1-2	CASSLGTEYGYTF	TGTGCCAGCAGTTTAGGGACAGAATATGGCTACACCTTC
TRBV29-1	-	-	TRBJ1-1	CSVEVETGNTEAFF	TGCAGCGTTGAAGTGGAGACCGGGAACACTGAAGCTTTCTTT
TRBV27	-	-	TRBJ2-2	CASSLPGHSNTGELFF	TGTGCCAGCAGTTTACCGGGACACAGCAACACCGGGGAGCTGTTTTTT
TRBV6-5	TRBD1	many	TRBJ2-6	CASSTGVGANVLTF	TGTGCCAGCAGTACAGGGGTAGGGGCCAACGTCCTGACTTTC
TRBV29-1	-	-	TRBJ2-2	CSVEGLVQPRSGKNTGELFF	TGCAGCGTTGAAGGACTTGTGCAGCCGCGTTCAGGGAAAAACACCGGGGAGCTGTTTTTT
TRBV19	-	-	TRBJ2-5	CASDSLQETQYF	TGTGCCAGTGATAGCCTCCAAGAGACCCAGTACTTC
TRBV7-9	TRBD1	many	TRBJ2-7	CASSPWDSPYEQYF	TGTGCCAGCAGCCCCTGGGACAGTCCCTACGAGCAGTACTTC
TRBV29-1	TRBD1	-	TRBJ1-2	CSVRGTGVTYGYTF	TGCAGCGTTAGGGGGACAGGGGTGACCTATGGCTACACCTTC
TRBV11-2	-	-	TRBJ2-7	CASSKPPSEAPYEQYF	TGTGCCAGCAGCAAACCCCCTAGCGAGGCACCCTACGAGCAGTACTTC
TRBV9	-	-	TRBJ2-2	CASSTGTFLNTGELFF	TGTGCCAGCAGCACCGGGACTTTTTTGAACACCGGGGAGCTGTTTTTT
TRBV10-3	TRBD1	many	TRBJ1-5	CAIGPGQGYNQPQHF	TGTGCCATCGGCCCGGGACAGGGATACAATCAGCCCCAGCATTTT
TRBV12-3/TRBV12-4	-	-	TRBJ1-1	CASSSQGIGVTTEAFF	TGTGCCAGCAGTTCCCAGGGGATAGGGGTGACCACTGAAGCTTTCTTT
TRBV10-3	TRBD2	many	TRBJ2-5	CAIRASGTIQETQYF	TGTGCCATCAGGGCTAGCGGGACCATCCAAGAGACCCAGTACTTC
TRBV29-1	-	many	TRBJ2-7	CSVRPGTYEQYF	TGCAGCGTGCGCCCGGGAACCTACGAGCAGTACTTC
TRBV29-1	TRBD1	many	TRBJ2-7	CSVEDRQGVFSYEQYF	TGCAGCGTTGAAGATCGACAGGGCGTCTTTTCCTACGAGCAGTACTTC
TRBV7-2	TRBD1	many	TRBJ1-2	CASSLGQPYGYTF	TGTGCCAGCAGCCTGGGACAGCCCTATGGCTACACCTTC
TRBV27	-	-	TRBJ1-4	CASSLLTGSNEKLFF	TGTGCCAGCAGTTTACTGACAGGCTCTAATGAAAAACTGTTTTTT
TRBV19	TRBD1	few	TRBJ2-5	CASRTGQGETQYF	TGTGCCAGTAGGACGGGACAGGGTGAGACCCAGTACTTC
TRBV10-3	-	-	TRBJ1-5	CASSPRGGAGNQPQHF	TGTGCCAGCAGTCCCCGAGGGGGGGCTGGCAATCAGCCCCAGCATTTT
TRBV2	TRBD1	-	TRBJ2-7	CASSGGDRGRDEQYF	TGTGCCAGCAGCGGAGGGGACAGGGGGCGAGACGAGCAGTACTTC
TRBV6-6	-	many	TRBJ1-1	CASSHGTAEAFF	TGTGCCAGCAGCCATGGGACGGCGGAAGCTTTCTTT
TRBV19	TRBD1	few	TRBJ1-5	CARTGASNQPQHF	TGTGCCAGGACAGGGGCTAGCAATCAGCCCCAGCATTTT
TRBV29-1	TRBD1	-	TRBJ2-5	CSVEASGQGHRETQYF	TGCAGCGTTGAAGCCTCGGGACAGGGCCACAGGGAGACCCAGTACTTC
TRBV10-3	-	-	TRBJ1-4	CAIQRQYNEKLFF	TGTGCCATCCAACGACAGTATAATGAAAAACTGTTTTTT